These 28 T cell receptor beta chains share one sample of origin, sequenced in a study of blood T cell repertoires in COVID-19. Assay used: immunoSEQ multiplex PCR; TCRdb lists only in-frame clones, some missing. The sample gives roughly 62,000 clones, approximately 79% of which show up once; roughly 22% is in the top ten. The source material was peripheral blood. Receptors were obtained from a woman older than 75 with active or convalescent COVID-19.

This clone was seen just once. The rearrangement joins TRBV2 to TRBJ1-4, with 7 bases identical to TRBD1. This CDR3 has 16 amino acids. CDR1 and CDR2 (germline): SNHLY, FYNNEI. Trimming at V came to 6 bases and at J to 4 bases, leaving 11 bases not matched to a gene. The DNA of the CDR3 is TGTGCCAGCAGCGCTAACAGGGGCCTAGATAATGAAAAACTGTTTTTT. It encodes CASSANRGLDNEKLFF.

V is TRBV19 and J is TRBJ1-5, with TRBD1 as a possible D gene (5 bases). V lost 4 bases and J lost 0, with 10 bases in between. The CDR3 is 15 amino acids. The V gene's germline CDR1 is LNHDA and CDR2 SQIVND (reference sequence). The CDR3, as DNA: TGTGCCAGTAGTACTCCGGGGGATAGCAATCAGCCCCAGCATTTT. Translated, it gives CASSTPGDSNQPQHF.

The gene calls are TRBV7-2 and TRBJ2-1; D perhaps matches TRBD1 (5 bases). Trimming removed 5 bases at V and 0 bases at J, with 14 bases between. This CDR3 is built from 16 residues. The V gene's germline CDR1 is SGHTA and CDR2 FQGNSA. CDR3 sequence (DNA): TGTGCCAGCAGCCAACAGGCCACCAGCTCCTACAATGAGCAGTTCTTC. This sequence encodes CASSQQATSSYNEQFF. The complete variable domain, with remaining parts taken from reference TRBV7-2 and TRBJ2-1, reads GAGVSQSPSNKVTEKGKDVELRCDPISGHTALYWYRQSLGQGLEFLIYFQGNSAPDKSGLPSDRFSAERTGGSVSTLTIQRTQQEDSAVYLCASSQQATSSYNEQFFGPGTRLTVL.

This clone was observed a single time. The gene calls are TRBV6-5 and TRBJ2-7; 7 bases agree with TRBD2. CDR3 size: 15 residues. Germline V gives CDR1 MNHEY, CDR2 SVGAGI. The trim removed 7 bases at V and 6 bases at J, leaving 15 bases unmatched. The CDR3 spells CASKDNSGLLGEQYF. The DNA of the CDR3 is TGTGCCAGCAAGGATAATAGCGGGCTTCTCGGCGAGCAGTACTTC.

This clone was observed a few times. This sequence joins TRBV7-9 and TRBJ2-7; 8 bases are a match to TRBD1. The CDR3 runs to 15 residues. The V segment lost 5 bases and the J segment 3 bases; nucleotides outside the gene matches: 9. Germline CDR1 reads SEHNR; CDR2 reads FQNEAQ (reference sequence). CDR3 sequence (DNA): TGTGCCAGCAGCCCGAGGACAGGGCCGATCTACGAGCAGTACTTC. Encoded protein: CASSPRTGPIYEQYF.

The chain links TRBV18 to TRBJ1-4; no reliable D call. CDR1 is KGHSH, CDR2 LQKENI, per germline. Trimming stripped 8 bases from V and 3 bases from J, with 7 bases between. The CDR3 is 12 amino acids. The CDR3 loop is CASRSANEKLFF. The DNA of the CDR3 is TGTGCCAGCCGGTCGGCTAATGAAAAACTGTTTTTT.

This clone was counted once. The V call is TRBV5-4, the J call TRBJ1-4, with 8 bases that match TRBD1. Germline V gives CDR1 SGHNT, CDR2 YYREEE (reference sequence). The CDR3 has 15 residues. After removal of 4 bases from V and 3 bases from J, the junction contained 5 bases not matched to a gene. The CDR3 region is CASSTEQGANEKLFF. DNA for the CDR3: TGTGCCAGCAGCACAGAACAGGGGGCTAATGAAAAACTGTTTTTT.

The chain has TRBV9 and TRBJ1-2; D is ambiguous. CDR1 SGDLS and CDR2 YYNGEE come from the germline V gene. The CDR3 contains 15 residues. Trimming shortened V by 0 bases and J by 4 bases, and 13 bases separated the two germline ends. Here the CDR3 DNA reads TGTGCCAGCAGCGTAGATAATGGGTCGGGCTATGGCTACACCTTC. Translation gives CASSVDNGSGYGYTF.

The genes are TRBV7-3 and TRBJ1-5; the D gene is possibly TRBD1 (5 bases). V was shortened by 5 bases and J by 0 bases, with 17 bases between the two germline ends. Germline V lookup: CDR1 SGHTA, CDR2 FQGTGA. The CDR3 consists of 17 residues. CDR3 nucleotides: TGTGCCAGCAGCCAGATCTGGGGGGACTATAGCAATCAGCCCCAGCATTTT. This translates into CASSQIWGDYSNQPQHF. The whole variable domain, filled in from reference TRBV7-3 and TRBJ1-5, reads GAGVSQTPSNKVTEKGKYVELRCDPISGHTALYWYRQSLGQGPEFLIYFQGTGAADDSGLPNDRFFAVRPEGSVSTLKIQRTERGDSAVYLCASSQIWGDYSNQPQHFGDGTRLSIL.

The rearrangement joins TRBV19 to TRBJ2-1; D may be TRBD1 (5 bases). Germline V CDR1 and CDR2: LNHDA, SQIVND (reference sequence). This CDR3 region has 17 residues. With 5 bases removed from V and 0 bases from J, the gap between germline ends came to 17 bases. CDR3 loop: CASSPWGFLSSYNEQFF. The CDR3 nucleotides are TGTGCCAGTAGTCCGTGGGGCTTCCTTAGCTCCTACAATGAGCAGTTCTTC.

V usage is TRBV18 and J usage is TRBJ2-2, with a possible D match to TRBD2 (6 bases). Germline V gene sequence: CDR1 KGHSH, CDR2 LQKENI. V dropped 5 bases and J dropped 1 base, with 14 bases sitting between them. This CDR3 region has 16 residues. The CDR3 loop reads CASSAEDYMNTGELFF. The CDR3 nucleotides are TGTGCCAGCTCAGCCGAGGACTACATGAACACCGGGGAGCTGTTTTTT.

This clone was found a few times. CDR3 bases: TGCGCCAGCACAGGACAGGTTAATTCACCCCTCCACTTT. Translation: CASTGQVNSPLHF. This chain joins TRBV10-2 and TRBJ1-6; TRBD1 aligns across 7 bases. This CDR3 region has 13 residues. Germline V lookup: CDR1 WSHSY, CDR2 SAAADI. V lost 7 bases and J lost 6; bases outside the gene matches: 3.

The rearrangement joins TRBV2 to TRBJ1-6; D may be TRBD1 (6 bases). The CDR3 is 14 amino acids. V lost 0 bases and J lost 15, with 15 bases in between. Per the germline V gene, CDR1 is SNHLY and CDR2 is FYNNEI. The CDR3 DNA follows: TGTGCCAGCAGTGAAGCGGTACAGGGTGTTCGCCTCCACTTT. Its protein is CASSEAVQGVRLHF.

V is TRBV5-1 and J is TRBJ1-4, with TRBD1 identical over 8 bases. Trimming at V came to 4 bases and at J to 3 bases, leaving 5 bases not matched to a gene. The CDR3 sequence is 15 residues long. In germline, CDR1 is SGHRS, CDR2 YFSETQ. The CDR3 spells CASSERTGPNEKLFF. The CDR3 bases are TGCGCCAGCAGCGAGCGGACAGGGCCTAATGAAAAACTGTTTTTT.

This clone was observed once. At one end, the junction sequence differs from germline, possibly due to a read error. The gene calls are TRBV5-1 and TRBJ1-1; 7 positions agree with TRBD1. This CDR3 has 12 residues. Germline V CDR1 and CDR2: SGHRS, YFSETQ. For the CDR3, the DNA is TGCGCCAGCAGCTTGGACGGGGGACGGGGACAGTTT. It specifies CASSLDGGRGQF.

The chain employs TRBV6-2 or TRBV6-3 and TRBJ1-2; D possibly corresponds to TRBD1 (6 bases). Germline V gene data show CDR1 as MNHEY and CDR2 as SVGEGT. The CDR3 spans 13 residues. The V end was cut by 5 bases, the J end by 6 bases, with 13 bases between. CDR3 loop: CASSPQGLDGYTF. DNA of the CDR3: TGTGCCAGCAGTCCACAGGGATTAGATGGCTACACCTTC.

The rearrangement joins TRBV5-1 to TRBJ1-2, with 7 bases fitting TRBD1. The CDR3 runs to 15 residues. Unmatched junction bases numbered 10, after V lost 4 bases and J lost 4 bases. From germline, CDR1 is SGHRS and CDR2 YFSETQ. The CDR3 loop reads CASSGDSVRSYGYTF. In DNA form, the CDR3 reads TGCGCCAGCAGCGGGGACAGCGTTCGTAGCTATGGCTACACCTTC. Complete variable domain (other parts from reference TRBV5-1 and TRBJ1-2): KAGVTQTPRYLIKTRGQQVTLSCSPISGHRSVSWYQQTPGQGLQFLFEYFSETQRNKGNFPGRFSGRQFSNSRSEMNVSTLELGDSALYLCASSGDSVRSYGYTFGSGTRLTVV.

The V and J genes are TRBV6-6 and TRBJ2-1; weak D call: TRBD2 (6 bases). From germline, CDR1 is MNHNY and CDR2 SVGAGI (reference sequence). The V and J ends lost 8 bases and 3 bases respectively, with 8 bases between them. CDR3 length: 12 amino acids. The CDR3 reads CASGGIYNEQFF. CDR3 DNA: TGTGCCAGCGGGGGGATCTACAATGAGCAGTTCTTC.

Comment on this clone: The identical CDR3 is also encoded by other nucleotide sequences in the sample. V usage is TRBV5-4 and J usage is TRBJ1-2; tentative D call: TRBD1 (6 bases). Trimming shortened V by 5 bases and J by 6 bases, and 17 bases separated the two germline ends. The CDR3 is 14 residues long. Germline V gives CDR1 SGHNT, CDR2 YYREEE (reference sequence). The CDR3 coding sequence is TGTGCCAGCAGTAGCATCTCGGGGGGCGATGGCTACACCTTC. This gives the protein CASSSISGGDGYTF.

The V call is TRBV20-1, the J call TRBJ2-1, with D maybe TRBD1 (6 bases). This CDR3 is 14 amino acids long. Between the trimmed V and J ends, which lost 3 bases and 4 bases, there was a span of 13 bases. The germline gives CDR1 DFQATT, CDR2 SNEGSKA (reference sequence). CDR3 protein: CSASKSGAYNEQFF. The CDR3 DNA follows: TGCAGTGCTAGTAAGTCAGGGGCATACAATGAGCAGTTCTTC.

The chain recombines TRBV3-1 (or the pseudogene TRBV3-2) with TRBJ1-4, with 7 bases lining up with TRBD1. Trimming cost V 7 bases and J 6 bases; bases outside gene matches: 5. The CDR3 runs 13 residues. Germline values: CDR1 LGHDT, CDR2 YNNKEL (reference sequence). CDR3 residues: CASIKTGDEKLFF. CDR3 coding DNA: TGTGCCAGCATCAAAACAGGGGATGAAAAACTGTTTTTT.

Regarding this clone: Other DNA sequences in this specimen translate into the identical CDR3. V and J are TRBV5-1 and TRBJ1-5; 7 bases align to TRBD1. Germline-derived CDR1 and CDR2 are SGHRS and YFSETQ. V shed 4 bases and J 1 base; nucleotides not matched to a gene: 2. The CDR3 has 14 residues. CDR3 DNA sequence: TGCGCCAGCAGCCCGGGACAGAGCAATCAGCCCCAGCATTTT. As protein: CASSPGQSNQPQHF.

The chain combines TRBV5-1 with TRBJ2-5; D not resolved. This CDR3 has 12 residues. Between the trimmed V and J ends, which lost 0 bases and 5 bases, there was a span of 5 bases. Germline CDR1 is SGHRS and CDR2 is YFSETQ. CDR3 amino acids: CASSLAGETQYF. The CDR3 DNA is TGCGCCAGCAGCTTGGCCGGGGAGACCCAGTACTTC.

This CDR3 reads CASSLGLPGQGGYEQYF. The CDR3 DNA follows: TGCGCCAGCAGCTTGGGCCTCCCGGGACAGGGTGGCTACGAGCAGTACTTC. The chain links TRBV5-1 to TRBJ2-7, with 9 bases fitting TRBD1. The CDR3 is made up of 17 amino acids. V gave up 0 bases and J gave up 3 bases; unmatched junction bases: 10. The germline V gene has CDR1 SGHRS and CDR2 YFSETQ.

The chain employs TRBV6-6 and TRBJ2-1, with 10 bases that match TRBD2. The ends lost 6 bases at V and 4 bases at J; junction bases unmatched: 3. Looked up from germline, CDR1 is MNHNY and CDR2 is SVGAGI (reference sequence). The CDR3 has 14 residues. DNA for the CDR3: TGTGCCAGCAGCCTAGCGGGGGAATACAATGAGCAGTTCTTC. Protein product: CASSLAGEYNEQFF.

The chain employs TRBV29-1 and TRBJ1-1; 9 nucleotides align to TRBD1. This CDR3 spans 14 amino acids. The germline CDR1 and CDR2 sequences are SQVTM and ANQGSEA. The V and J ends lost 4 bases and 2 bases, in that order; junction bases with no gene match: 5. CDR3 coding DNA: TGCAGCGTTGGACCGGGACAGGGAAACACTGAAGCTTTCTTT. Its protein is CSVGPGQGNTEAFF.

This clone was counted a single time. The chain couples TRBV10-3 to TRBJ2-2; 10 bases are a match to TRBD1. This CDR3 has 16 residues. Trimming removed 7 bases from V and 3 bases from J; junction bases left unmatched: 8. Germline values: CDR1 ENHRY, CDR2 SYGVKD. The DNA for the CDR3 is TGTGCCATCACCAGGGACAGGGGTCCGGACACCGGGGAGCTGTTTTTT. Its translation: CAITRDRGPDTGELFF.

This chain links TRBV5-4 with TRBJ2-2; maybe TRBD1 (5 bases). Between the trimmed V and J ends, which lost 0 bases and 2 bases, there was a span of 8 bases. Germline-derived CDR1 and CDR2 are SGHNT and YYREEE (reference sequence). CDR3 length: 15 residues. This CDR3 reads CASSLAQDNTGELFF. CDR3 DNA: TGTGCCAGCAGCTTGGCACAGGACAACACCGGGGAGCTGTTTTTT.